The source of this T cell receptor (beta chain) is a study of vaccination and CD4 T cells after COVID-19. Study overall: With about ten mild cases and one severe, convalescent patients were SARS-CoV-2 positive by nasal swab PCR.

There are 15 residues in the CDR3. CDR1 SGHAT and CDR2 FQDESV come from the germline V gene (reference sequence). The J segment lost 6 bases and the V segment lost 5 bases, leaving 12 bases of the junction unmatched. Time point defined: late sampling 161 to 241 days after vaccination in three convalescent patients. The treatment: roughly ten-day PBMC culture with coronavirus spike peptide pools or control peptides (ViraFEST assay). Following expansion of antigen-specific T cells with peptide pools, ViraFEST then sequenced TCRs. As regards this clonotype: Antigen unknown.

Cultured CD4+ T-cell DNA underwent Oncomine TCR Beta short-read sequencing. MiXCR, applied by TCRdb to the PCR reads, yields one record per CDR3 protein. The data show about 21,000 distinct CDR3 sequences, 46% seen once. The study, taken as a whole, reports: It was observed that, in convalescent patients, a median about 90% of reactive clones arose only post-vaccination. Researchers looked at relatively few convalescent patients and had no early post-infection timepoints.

The TCR comes from a human donor who had recovered from COVID-19. The chain links TRBV11-1 to TRBJ1-2, with 7 bases aligning to TRBD1. Sample: CD4+ T cells from blood, cultured in vitro, taken about 7 months after SARS-CoV-2 vaccination. The CDR3 loop is CASSLQVGTADGYTF. In DNA form, the CDR3 reads TGTGCCAGCAGCCTCCAAGTGGGGACAGCGGATGGCTACACCTTC.